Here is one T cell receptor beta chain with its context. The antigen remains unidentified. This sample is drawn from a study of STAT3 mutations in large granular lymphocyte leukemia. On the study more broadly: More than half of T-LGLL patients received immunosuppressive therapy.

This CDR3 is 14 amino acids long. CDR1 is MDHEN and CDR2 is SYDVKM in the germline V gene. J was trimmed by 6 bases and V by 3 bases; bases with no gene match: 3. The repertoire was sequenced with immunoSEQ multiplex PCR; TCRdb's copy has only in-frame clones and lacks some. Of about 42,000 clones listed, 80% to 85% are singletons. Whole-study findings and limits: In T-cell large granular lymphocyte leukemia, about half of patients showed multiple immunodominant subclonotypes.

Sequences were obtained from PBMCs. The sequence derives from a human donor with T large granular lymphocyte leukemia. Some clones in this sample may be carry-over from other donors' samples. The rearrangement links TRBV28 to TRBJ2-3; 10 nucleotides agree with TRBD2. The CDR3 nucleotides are TGTGCCAGCAGTTTCGTAGCGGGGGGTGATACGCAGTATTTT. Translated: CASSFVAGGDTQYF.